These 2 T cell receptor beta chains share one sample of origin, sequenced in a study of blood T cell repertoires in COVID-19. The method was immunoSEQ multiplex PCR; TCRdb's version includes in-frame clones alone and lacks a portion of them. The data show some 100,000 clones, with about 83% seen just once and about 6.8% held by the top ten. The specimen sequenced was peripheral blood. Every receptor here comes from a man between 65 and 85 years old with acute or convalescent COVID-19.

This chain connects TRBV19 to TRBJ1-5; D may be TRBD1 (6 bases). There are 16 residues in the CDR3. CDR1 is LNHDA, CDR2 SQIVND, per germline (reference sequence). Deletions cut 5 bases from V and 1 base from J, with 15 bases between. The DNA of the CDR3 is TGTGCCAGTAGTGGGGGGGCAGGGCGAAGCAATCAGCCCCAGCATTTT. Its translation is CASSGGAGRSNQPQHF. Together with reference TRBV19 and TRBJ1-5, the CDR3 gives the full variable domain: DGGITQSPKYLFRKEGQNVTLSCEQNLNHDAMYWYRQDPGQGLRLIYYSQIVNDFQKGDIAEGYSVSREKKESFPLTVTSAQKNPTAFYLCASSGGAGRSNQPQHFGDGTRLSIL.

The chain combines TRBV11-3 with TRBJ2-7; 9 bases match TRBD1. This CDR3 region has 15 residues. Germline-derived CDR1 and CDR2 are SGHNT and YENEEA. J lost 2 bases, V lost 6 bases, and 8 bases had no gene match. The CDR3: CASSRWTGDTYEQYF. The CDR3 DNA reads as TGTGCCAGCAGTCGTTGGACAGGGGATACCTACGAGCAGTACTTC.